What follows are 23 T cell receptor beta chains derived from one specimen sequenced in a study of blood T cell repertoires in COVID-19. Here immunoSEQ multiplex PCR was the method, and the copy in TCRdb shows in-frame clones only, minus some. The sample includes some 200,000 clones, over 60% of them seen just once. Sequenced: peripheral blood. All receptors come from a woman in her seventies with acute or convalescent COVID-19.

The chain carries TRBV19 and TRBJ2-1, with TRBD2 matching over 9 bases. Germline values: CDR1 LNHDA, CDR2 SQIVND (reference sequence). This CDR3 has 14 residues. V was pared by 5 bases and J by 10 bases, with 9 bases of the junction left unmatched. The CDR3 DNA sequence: TGTGCCAGTAGTGACCCCTCTAGCGGGAAGGAGCAGTTCTTC. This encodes CASSDPSSGKEQFF.

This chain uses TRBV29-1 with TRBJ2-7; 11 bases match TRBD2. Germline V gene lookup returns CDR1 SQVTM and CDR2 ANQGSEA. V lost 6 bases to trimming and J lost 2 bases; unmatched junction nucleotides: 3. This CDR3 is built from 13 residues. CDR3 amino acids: CSVGTSGTYEQYF. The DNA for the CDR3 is TGCAGCGTAGGGACTAGCGGTACCTACGAGCAGTACTTC.

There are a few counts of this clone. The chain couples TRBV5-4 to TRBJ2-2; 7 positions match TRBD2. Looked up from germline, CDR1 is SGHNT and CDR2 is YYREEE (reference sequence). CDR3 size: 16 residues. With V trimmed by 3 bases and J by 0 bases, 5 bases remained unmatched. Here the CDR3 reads CASSSLAESNTGELFF. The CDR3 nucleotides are TGTGCCAGCAGCTCTCTAGCGGAGTCGAACACCGGGGAGCTGTTTTTT. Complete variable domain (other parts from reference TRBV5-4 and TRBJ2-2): ETGVTQSPTHLIKTRGQQVTLRCSSQSGHNTVSWYQQALGQGPQFIFQYYREEENGRGNFPPRFSGLQFPNYSSELNVNALELDDSALYLCASSSLAESNTGELFFGEGSRLTVL.

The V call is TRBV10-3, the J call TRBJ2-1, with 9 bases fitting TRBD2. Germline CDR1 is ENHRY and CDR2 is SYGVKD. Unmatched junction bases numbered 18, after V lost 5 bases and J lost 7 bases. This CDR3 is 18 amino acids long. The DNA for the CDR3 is TGTGCCATCAGTAGAGGGGAGAGGGCGGGAGGGCCGCGGAATGAGCAGTTCTTC. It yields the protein CAISRGERAGGPRNEQFF.

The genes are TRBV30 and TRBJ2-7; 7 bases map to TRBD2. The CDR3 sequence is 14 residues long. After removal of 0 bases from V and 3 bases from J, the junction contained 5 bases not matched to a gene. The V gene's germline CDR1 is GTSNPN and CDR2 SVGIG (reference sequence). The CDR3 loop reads CAWSVGRVRYEQYF. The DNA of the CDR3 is TGTGCCTGGAGTGTAGGGAGGGTACGCTACGAGCAGTACTTC.

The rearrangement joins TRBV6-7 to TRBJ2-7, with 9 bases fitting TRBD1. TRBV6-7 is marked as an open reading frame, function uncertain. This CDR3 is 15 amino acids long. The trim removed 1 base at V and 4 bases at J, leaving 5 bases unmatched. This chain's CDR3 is CASSYWDRVKYEQYF. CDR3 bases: TGTGCCAGCAGTTACTGGGACAGGGTAAAGTACGAGCAGTACTTC.

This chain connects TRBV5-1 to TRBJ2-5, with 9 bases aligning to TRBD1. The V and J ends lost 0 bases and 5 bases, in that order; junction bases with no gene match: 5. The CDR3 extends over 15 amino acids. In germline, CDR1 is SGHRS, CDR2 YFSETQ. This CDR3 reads CASSLDRGRVETQYF. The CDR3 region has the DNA TGCGCCAGCAGCTTGGACAGGGGGCGGGTTGAGACCCAGTACTTC. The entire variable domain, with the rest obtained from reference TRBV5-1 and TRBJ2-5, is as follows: KAGVTQTPRYLIKTRGQQVTLSCSPISGHRSVSWYQQTPGQGLQFLFEYFSETQRNKGNFPGRFSGRQFSNSRSEMNVSTLELGDSALYLCASSLDRGRVETQYFGPGTRLLVL.

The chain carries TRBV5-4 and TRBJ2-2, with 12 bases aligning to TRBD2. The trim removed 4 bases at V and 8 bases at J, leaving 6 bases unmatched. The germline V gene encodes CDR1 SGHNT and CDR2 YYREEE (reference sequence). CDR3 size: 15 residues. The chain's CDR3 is CASSTGLAGSGELFF. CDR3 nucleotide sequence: TGTGCCAGCAGCACCGGACTAGCGGGAAGTGGGGAGCTGTTTTTT. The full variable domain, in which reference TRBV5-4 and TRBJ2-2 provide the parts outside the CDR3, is ETGVTQSPTHLIKTRGQQVTLRCSSQSGHNTVSWYQQALGQGPQFIFQYYREEENGRGNFPPRFSGLQFPNYSSELNVNALELDDSALYLCASSTGLAGSGELFFGEGSRLTVL.

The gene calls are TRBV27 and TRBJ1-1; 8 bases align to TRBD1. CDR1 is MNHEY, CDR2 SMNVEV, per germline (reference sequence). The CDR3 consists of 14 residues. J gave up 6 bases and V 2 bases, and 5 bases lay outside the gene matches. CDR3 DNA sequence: TGTGCCAGCAGTTTACAGGGGGCCCAACCTGAAGCTTTCTTT. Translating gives CASSLQGAQPEAFF.

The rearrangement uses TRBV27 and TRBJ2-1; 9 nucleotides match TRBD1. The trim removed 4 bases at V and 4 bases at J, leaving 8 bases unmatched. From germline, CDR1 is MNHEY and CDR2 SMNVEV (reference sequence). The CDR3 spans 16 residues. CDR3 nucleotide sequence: TGTGCCAGCAGTTGGAGGGGGGACAGGGAGTACAATGAGCAGTTCTTC. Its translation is CASSWRGDREYNEQFF.

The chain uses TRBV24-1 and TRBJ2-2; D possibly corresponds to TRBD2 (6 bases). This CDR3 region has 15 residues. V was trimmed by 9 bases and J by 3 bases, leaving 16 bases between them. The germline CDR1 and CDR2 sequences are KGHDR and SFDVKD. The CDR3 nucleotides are TGTGCCACCCGGAGGGGAGGCGGTGACACCGGGGAGCTGTTTTTT. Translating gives CATRRGGGDTGELFF.

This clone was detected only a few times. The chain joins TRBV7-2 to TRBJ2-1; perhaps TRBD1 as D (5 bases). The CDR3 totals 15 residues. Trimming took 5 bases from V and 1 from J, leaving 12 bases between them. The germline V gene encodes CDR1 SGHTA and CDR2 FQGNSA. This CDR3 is CASSIRQNSYNEQFF. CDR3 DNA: TGTGCCAGCAGCATTCGACAGAATTCCTACAATGAGCAGTTCTTC.

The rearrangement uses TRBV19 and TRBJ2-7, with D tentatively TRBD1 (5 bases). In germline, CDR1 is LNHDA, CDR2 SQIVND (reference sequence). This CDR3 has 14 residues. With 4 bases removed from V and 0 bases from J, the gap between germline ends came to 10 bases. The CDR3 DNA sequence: TGTGCCAGTAGTACGGTAACAGGCTCCTACGAGCAGTACTTC. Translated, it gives CASSTVTGSYEQYF.

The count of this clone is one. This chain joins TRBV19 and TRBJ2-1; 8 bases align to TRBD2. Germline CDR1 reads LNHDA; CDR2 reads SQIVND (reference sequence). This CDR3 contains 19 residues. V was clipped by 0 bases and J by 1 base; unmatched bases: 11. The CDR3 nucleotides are TGTGCCAGTAGTATAGATTATGCCGCTAGCGGGCTTTCCTACAATGAGCAGTTCTTC. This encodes CASSIDYAASGLSYNEQFF.

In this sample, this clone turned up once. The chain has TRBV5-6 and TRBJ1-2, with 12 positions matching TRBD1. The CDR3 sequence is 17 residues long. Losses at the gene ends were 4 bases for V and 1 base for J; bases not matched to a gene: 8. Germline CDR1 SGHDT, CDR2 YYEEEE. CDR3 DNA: TGTGCCAGCAGCCCCGGGACAGGGGGCCCCTTTAACTATGGCTACACCTTC. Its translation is CASSPGTGGPFNYGYTF.

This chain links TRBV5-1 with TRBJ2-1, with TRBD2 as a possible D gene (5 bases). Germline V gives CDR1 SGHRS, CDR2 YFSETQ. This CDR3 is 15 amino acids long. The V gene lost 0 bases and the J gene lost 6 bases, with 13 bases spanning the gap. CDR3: CASSLVTNKVNEQFF. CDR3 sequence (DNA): TGCGCCAGCAGCTTGGTGACTAACAAAGTCAATGAGCAGTTCTTC.

The CDR3 DNA sequence: TGTGCCAGCACCGTTAGGGGAGGGACAAACCAGAACACCGGGGAGCTGTTTTTT. Translated: CASTVRGGTNQNTGELFF. The chain combines TRBV27 with TRBJ2-2; D possibly corresponds to TRBD2 (7 bases). The germline CDR1 and CDR2 sequences are MNHEY and SMNVEV (reference sequence). The CDR3 length is 18 residues. V lost 7 bases to trimming and J lost 1 base, with 22 bases between them.

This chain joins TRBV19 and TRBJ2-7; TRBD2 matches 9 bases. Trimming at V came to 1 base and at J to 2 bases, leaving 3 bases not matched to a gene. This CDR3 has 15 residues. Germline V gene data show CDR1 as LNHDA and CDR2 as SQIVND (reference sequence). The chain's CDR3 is CASSIAVAGAYEQYF. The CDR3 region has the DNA TGTGCCAGTAGTATAGCGGTAGCGGGAGCCTACGAGCAGTACTTC.

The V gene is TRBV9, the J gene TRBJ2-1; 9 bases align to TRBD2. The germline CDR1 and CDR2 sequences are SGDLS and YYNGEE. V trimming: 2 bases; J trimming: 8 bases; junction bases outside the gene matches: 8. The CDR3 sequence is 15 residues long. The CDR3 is CASSVSGRLGDEQFF. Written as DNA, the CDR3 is TGTGCCAGCAGCGTCAGCGGGAGGTTAGGCGATGAGCAGTTCTTC.

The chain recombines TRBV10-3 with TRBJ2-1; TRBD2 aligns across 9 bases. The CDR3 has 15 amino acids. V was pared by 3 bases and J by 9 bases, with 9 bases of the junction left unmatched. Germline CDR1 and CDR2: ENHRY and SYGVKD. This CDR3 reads CAISDRLADRSEQFF. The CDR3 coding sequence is TGTGCCATCAGTGACCGACTAGCGGACCGCAGTGAGCAGTTCTTC.

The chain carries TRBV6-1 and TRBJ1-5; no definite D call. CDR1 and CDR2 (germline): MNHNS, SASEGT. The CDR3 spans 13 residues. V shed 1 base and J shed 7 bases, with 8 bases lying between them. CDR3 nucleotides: TGTGCCAGCAGTGAAGTATCAGGACAGCCCCAGCATTTT. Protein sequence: CASSEVSGQPQHF.

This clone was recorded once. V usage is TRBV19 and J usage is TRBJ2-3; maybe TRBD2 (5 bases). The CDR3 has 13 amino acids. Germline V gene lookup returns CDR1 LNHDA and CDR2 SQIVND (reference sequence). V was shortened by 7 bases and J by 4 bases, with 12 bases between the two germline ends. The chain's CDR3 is CASTGLGADTQYF. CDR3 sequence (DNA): TGTGCCAGTACCGGGCTCGGGGCAGATACGCAGTATTTT.

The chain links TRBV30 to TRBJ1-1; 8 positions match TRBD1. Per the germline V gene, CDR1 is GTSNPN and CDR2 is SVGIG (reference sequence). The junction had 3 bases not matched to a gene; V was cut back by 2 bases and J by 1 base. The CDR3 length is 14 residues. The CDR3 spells CAWSSGQGNTEAFF. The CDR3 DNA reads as TGTGCCTGGAGTTCCGGACAGGGGAACACTGAAGCTTTCTTT.